The T cell receptor (beta chain) described here comes from a study of Ad26.COV2.S vaccination and SARS-CoV-2 variants. Looked up from germline, CDR1 is LNHDA and CDR2 is SQIVND (reference sequence). CDR3 length: 16 residues. The trim removed 8 bases at V and 0 bases at J, leaving 6 bases unmatched. This table comes from immunoSEQ multiplex PCR, and its TCRdb copy is limited to in-frame clones, with some not included. The top ten hold around 6.1% of the sample, which has hundreds of thousands of clones, 88% seen once. In the case of this clone: Its antigen is currently unknown.

Study-level points and caveats: For non-spike TCRs, breadth in vaccine recipients resembled that in placebo recipients.

Indicated treatment: some 20 received Ad26.COV2.S at low or high dose, single or two shots; about 5 received placebo; per-sample allocation not given. The study sampled participants on day 63 after the first vaccine or placebo injection. The sequenced sample was peripheral blood, obtained in a trial of Ad26.COV2.S vaccine versus placebo. This TCR derives from a person between 18 and 59 years old who received the Ad26.COV2.S COVID-19 vaccine or a placebo. This sequence joins TRBV19 and TRBJ2-6, with 8 bases fitting TRBD1. The CDR3 region is CASHAGGPSGANVLTF. The CDR3 DNA reads TGTGCCAGTCACGCAGGGGGCCCCTCTGGGGCCAACGTCCTGACTTTC.